Sequencing of this T cell receptor (beta chain) was carried out in a study of T cells expressing NK-cell markers. For the study at large: The study drew TCR beta repertoires from sorted CD3+CD56+NKG2C+, CD3+CD56+NKG2C- and CD3+CD56-NKG2C+ T cells. Seropositivity for HCMV was found in seven of the eight sequenced donors, with one seronegative.

CDR3 length: 14 residues. TCRdb re-called the 5' RACE reads; every CDR3 protein appears as one record, without DNA. The sample's table shows around 470,000 distinct CDR3 sequences. V is TRBV12-3 or TRBV12-4 and J is TRBJ2-3; TCRdb proposes TRBD2, but this gene call is untestable without DNA. This TCR derives from a woman aged 45-59 years in good health. The sample comprised blood T cells: a sorted CD56 or NKG2C T cell subset, CD4+ or CD8+ T cells, or bulk PBMC T cells (not recorded which). The chain's CDR3 is CASSVRSGGDTQYF.